The present T cell receptor (beta chain) was sequenced within a study of blood T cell repertoires in COVID-19. Study in general: Samples representing acute and convalescent COVID-19 were sourced from the United States, Italy and Spain. PBMCs, B-cell-depleted T cells, or T cells were the source of the cDNA or gDNA that made up the material.

This CDR3 has 16 amino acids. Germline V gene data show CDR1 as SNHLY and CDR2 as FYNNEI. As handled by the study authors: Estimated nucleated cell counts came from reference gene primer amplification. Clones were read by immunoSEQ multiplex PCR, and TCRdb kept only the in-frame ones, dropping some. The V and J calls and clone size were taken over from that table, and D and trimming were inferred from the DNA. The data contain approximately 210,000 clones, 75% to 90% of them seen just once; the ten biggest clones take up about 5%. Sequenced sample: peripheral blood. The sequence was collected from a woman between 40 and 50 years old with acute or convalescent COVID-19. This chain joins TRBV2 and TRBJ2-3, with D possibly being TRBD2 (7 bases). CDR3 nucleotides: TGTGGTAGCTGGGGGCGGGGGAGTCCGGGCACAGATACGCAGTATTTT. The encoded protein is CGSWGRGSPGTDTQYF.